This TCR beta chain was sequenced in a study of blood T cell repertoires in COVID-19. Between the trimmed V and J ends, which lost 3 bases and 0 bases, there was a span of 9 bases. The CDR3 has 15 amino acids. Germline CDR1 reads MGHRA; CDR2 reads YSYEKL. Produced via immunoSEQ multiplex PCR; TCRdb's table is partial and in-frame only. The repertoire includes approximately 170,000 clones, 86% of them detected once, and 7% to 7.5% sits in the top ten. The material sequenced was peripheral blood. This sequence was found in a woman of 80 years or more in a cohort sampled during active or convalescent COVID-19. This chain uses TRBV4-1 with TRBJ1-5; D might be TRBD1 (6 bases). The DNA for the CDR3 is TGCGCCAGCAGCCAGGACAGTTTTAGCAATCAGCCCCAGCATTTT. Translating it yields CASSQDSFSNQPQHF.